The table lists the clone carrying this T cell receptor beta chain with many counts. Trimming took 10 bases from V and 9 from J, leaving 16 bases between them. Germline assignment: CDR1 SGHVS and CDR2 FNYEAQ. CDR3 length equals 12 residues. This entry comes from a study of cytomegalovirus exposure and HLA in healthy donors. Overall study context: In an early release, HLA-typed donors contributed 75 million to 85 million unique TCR sequences. Among the approximately 400 genotyped donors, less than 85% were placed in the Caucasian-associated ancestry cluster.

A multiplex PCR was run with 60 Vbeta primers and 13 Jbeta primers. TCRdb keeps only in-frame clones here, not all; method: immunoSEQ multiplex PCR. The repertoire holds hundreds of thousands of clones, with under 70% as singletons. The receptor was derived from a middle-aged man in good health and CMV-seropositive. V usage is TRBV7-6 and J usage is TRBJ2-1; a possible D gene is TRBD2 (5 bases). What was sequenced was PBMCs. Here the CDR3 DNA reads TGTGCCACTAGAGGGAGTGCGCCTGAGCAGTTCTTC. Translation: CATRGSAPEQFF.